This T cell receptor (beta chain) was profiled in a study of Tregs in tolerant kidney transplant recipients. On this clone itself: The antigen remains unidentified.

Produced via immunoSEQ multiplex PCR; TCRdb's table is partial and in-frame only. The sample records tens of thousands of clones, over 80% being singletons. The CDR3 totals 17 residues. V trimming: 4 bases; J trimming: 5 bases; junction bases outside the gene matches: 16. Germline lookup yields CDR1 SGHRS and CDR2 YFSETQ. General observations from the study: No direct test of biological reproducibility was done here. Few patients were studied, so findings need validation in larger groups.

The chain combines TRBV5-1 with TRBJ1-2, with TRBD1 matching 8 bases. The receptor's source is a human donor in good health. Input material: CD4+ T cells from blood. CDR3 in amino acids: CASSGGSRQGLSYGYTF. DNA of the CDR3: TGCGCCAGCAGCGGGGGGTCACGACAGGGGCTGTCTTATGGCTACACCTTC.